This record looks at one TCR beta chain sequence and its context. Antigen specificity is unknown. Data came from immunoSEQ multiplex PCR; TCRdb stores just in-frame clones and leaves some out. The profile shows nearly 85,000 clones, roughly 94% of them singletons. The ends were cut back, 10 bases at V and 0 bases at J, with 16 bases in the middle. This CDR3 contains 14 residues. The germline gives CDR1 MNHEY, CDR2 SMNVEV (reference sequence). The data were taken from a study of siplizumab effects on memory and regulatory T cells. The study's findings and limits: Unstimulated subset assignment was obtained for only a minor fraction of alloreactive clones. Tregs that proliferated in siplizumab cultures did not have their suppressive function confirmed. Significantly reduced by siplizumab was the cumulative frequency of alloreactive sequences, namely those traceable to unstimulated CD4+ memory cells.

The TCR sequence derives from a human donor in good health. Sequencing used CD8+ T cells sorted from blood. The chain recombines TRBV27 with TRBJ2-7; D gene uncertain. The CDR3 reads CATSPGWGSYEQYF. The CDR3 DNA follows: TGTGCCACCTCTCCGGGCTGGGGCTCCTACGAGCAGTACTTC.